Sequencing of this T cell receptor beta chain was carried out in a study of blood T cells in healthy people across ages. Whole-study context: Capturing about one barcoded beta molecule per two T cells was achieved by template switching.

Points from the study as a whole: With age, beta diversity per million T cells declined roughly linearly, significantly by 30 to 50.

As for this clonotype: No antigen is known for it. One junction end disagrees with the germline gene, perhaps due to a read error.

Each sample used at least 6.5 million PBMCs. A sample-barcoded 5' primer and a J-beta primer mix were used in a second PCR of roughly 7 to 12 cycles. Each of the cDNA molecules was tagged by a template-switch adaptor with 12 random nucleotides. TCRdb recomputed calls from the 5' RACE reads with MiXCR, one row per CDR3 protein. The sample lists over 1.5 million distinct CDR3 sequences; approximately 50% were seen once. CDR1 is SSHAT, CDR2 FNYEAQ, per germline (reference sequence). CDR3 length equals 12 residues. The sample was blood. The sequence was obtained from a woman between 40 and 55 years old in good health. This chain uses TRBV7-7 with TRBJ1-2; D call uncertain. The CDR3 region is CASSLMFKGYTF. The CDR3 region has the DNA TGTGCTAGCAGCTTAATGTTTAAGGGCTACACCTTC.